This TCR beta chain emerged from a study of blood T cell repertoires in COVID-19. Across the study: The samples span acute and convalescent COVID-19 from the United States, Italy and Spain. PBMCs, B-cell-depleted T cells, or T cells were the source of the cDNA or gDNA that made up the material.

The authors' processing: By means of reference gene primer amplification, nucleated cell counts were estimated. The method was immunoSEQ multiplex PCR; TCRdb's version includes in-frame clones alone and lacks a portion of them. V and J calls and clone size follow that table, whereas D and trimming were derived from the DNA. Seen here are over 200,000 clones, 84% observed once, and the top ten hold 15% to 20%. This clone was observed a few times. CDR3 length: 14 residues. Trimming took off 2 bases at V and 0 bases at J, with 8 bases between the two ends. Germline V gene sequence: CDR1 SEHNR, CDR2 FQNEAQ (reference sequence).

The rearrangement links TRBV7-9 to TRBJ2-7; no definite D call. The sequence was collected from a woman at least 80 years old with active or convalescent COVID-19. Sequencing was done on a sample of peripheral blood. The CDR3 coding sequence is TGTGCCAGCAGCTTACAAAGCGACTCCTACGAGCAGTACTTC. This sequence encodes CASSLQSDSYEQYF. The full variable domain, its missing parts supplied by reference TRBV7-9 and TRBJ2-7, is DTGVSQNPRHKITKRGQNVTFRCDPISEHNRLYWYRQTLGQGPEFLTYFQNEAQLEKSRLLSDRFSAERPKGSFSTLEIQRTEQGDSAMYLCASSLQSDSYEQYFGPGTRLTVT.